This is a list of T cell receptor beta chains from one sample in a study of CD8 T cells in ankylosing spondylitis. TCRdb reprocessed the 5' RACE reads with MiXCR, giving one entry per CDR3 protein. Of under 150,000 distinct CDR3 sequences in the sample, 12% to 15% were seen once. The specimen sequenced was blood, either unsorted or a sorted T cell fraction (not recorded which). These receptors came from a female donor with ankylosing spondylitis or in good health (not recorded which). The CDR3 runs from the conserved cysteine through the conserved F or W. The order of the fields is clone size, V gene, J gene, D gene, CDR3 protein, CDR3 DNA. The D gene is left open where the match is weak. Only some rows state a clone size, as once, few, many or a class for expanded clones.

size: NA; V: TRBV5-1; J: TRBJ2-2; D: NA; CDR3: CASSRILNTGELFF; DNA: TGCGCCAGCAGTCGGATCCTGAACACCGGGGAGCTGTTTTTT
size: many; V: TRBV12-3/TRBV12-4; J: TRBJ2-5; D: NA; CDR3: CASSFRAFDEETQYF; DNA: TGTGCCAGCAGTTTTAGGGCCTTCGACGAAGAGACCCAGTACTTC
size: few; V: TRBV3-1; J: TRBJ1-1; D: NA; CDR3: CASSPARTEAFF; DNA: TGTGCCAGCAGCCCGGCTCGGACTGAAGCTTTCTTT
size: NA; V: TRBV10-3; J: TRBJ1-1; D: TRBD1; CDR3: CAIRQGDTEAFF; DNA: TGTGCCATCAGGCAGGGGGACACTGAAGCTTTCTTT
size: many; V: TRBV29-1; J: TRBJ2-3; D: NA; CDR3: CSGQLEDTQYF; DNA: TGCAGCGGCCAACTCGAGGATACGCAGTATTTT
size: few; V: TRBV30; J: TRBJ2-7; D: NA; CDR3: CACQAGGLYEQYF; DNA: TGTGCCTGCCAGGCGGGCGGCCTCTACGAGCAGTACTTC
size: many; V: TRBV3-1; J: TRBJ2-5; D: NA; CDR3: CASSQDYQETQYF; DNA: TGTGCCAGCAGCCAGGACTACCAAGAGACCCAGTACTTC
size: few; V: TRBV19; J: TRBJ2-1; D: TRBD1; CDR3: CASKSQDRVGSYNEQFF; DNA: TGTGCCAGTAAGTCCCAAGACAGGGTGGGATCCTACAATGAGCAGTTCTTC
size: few; V: TRBV12-5; J: TRBJ2-7; D: NA; CDR3: CASGLAGVVYEQYF; DNA: TGTGCTAGTGGTTTGGCGGGGGTCGTTTACGAGCAGTACTTC
size: many; V: TRBV6-5; J: TRBJ2-5; D: NA; CDR3: CASRTRGTQYF; DNA: TGTGCCAGCAGGACCCGGGGGACCCAGTACTTC
size: many; V: TRBV10-3; J: TRBJ2-1; D: TRBD1; CDR3: CAISESRTGANEQFF; DNA: TGTGCCATCAGTGAGTCGCGGACAGGGGCCAATGAGCAGTTCTTC
size: few; V: TRBV29-1; J: TRBJ1-2; D: TRBD1; CDR3: CSVDDTTGQGADYGYTF; DNA: TGCAGCGTTGACGACACTACGGGACAGGGGGCTGACTATGGCTACACCTTC
size: NA; V: TRBV20-1; J: TRBJ1-3; D: TRBD1; CDR3: CSVRQGSRGNTIYF; DNA: TGCAGTGTTCGACAGGGGAGTAGGGGAAACACCATATATTTT
size: few; V: TRBV20-1; J: TRBJ2-3; D: TRBD2; CDR3: CSARAQGLAGVFSTDTQYF; DNA: TGCAGTGCTAGAGCCCAGGGACTAGCGGGAGTGTTCAGCACAGATACGCAGTATTTT
size: NA; V: TRBV4-2; J: TRBJ2-4; D: TRBD2; CDR3: CASSQATSGGPVSNSQYF; DNA: TGTGCCAGCAGCCAGGCAACTAGCGGGGGCCCGGTTTCTAACAGTCAGTACTTC
size: many; V: TRBV12-3/TRBV12-4; J: TRBJ2-7; D: TRBD2; CDR3: CASTSGRREQYF; DNA: TGTGCCAGTACTAGCGGGAGACGCGAGCAGTACTTC
size: NA; V: TRBV15; J: TRBJ2-7; D: TRBD1; CDR3: CATSTDRGYEQYF; DNA: TGTGCCACCAGCACGGACAGGGGCTACGAGCAGTACTTC
size: many; V: TRBV29-1; J: TRBJ2-2; D: TRBD1; CDR3: CSARQGNGELFF; DNA: TGCAGCGCAAGACAGGGGAACGGGGAGCTGTTTTTT
size: many; V: TRBV12-3/TRBV12-4; J: TRBJ1-1; D: NA; CDR3: CASSSWGGSVTAFF; DNA: TGTGCCAGCAGTTCGTGGGGAGGATCTGTAACAGCTTTCTTT
size: many; V: TRBV20-1; J: TRBJ2-5; D: TRBD2; CDR3: CSARGLAGGPVGETQYF; DNA: TGCAGTGCTAGAGGACTAGCGGGAGGGCCTGTTGGTGAGACCCAGTACTTC
size: few; V: TRBV6-1; J: TRBJ2-4; D: TRBD1; CDR3: CASSEVETGGKRNIQYF; DNA: TGTGCCAGCAGTGAAGTAGAAACAGGGGGGAAGAGAAACATTCAGTACTTC
size: NA; V: TRBV12-3/TRBV12-4; J: TRBJ2-3; D: TRBD1; CDR3: CASSPGQGSTDTQYF; DNA: TGTGCCAGCAGCCCCGGACAGGGAAGCACAGATACGCAGTATTTT
size: many; V: TRBV14; J: TRBJ2-7; D: TRBD1; CDR3: CASSSTGGLYEQYF; DNA: TGTGCCAGCAGCTCAACAGGGGGACTCTACGAGCAGTACTTC
size: many; V: TRBV20-1; J: TRBJ1-3; D: NA; CDR3: CSADRDGGNTIYF; DNA: TGCAGTGCCGACCGGGACGGTGGAAACACCATATATTTT
size: NA; V: TRBV5-6; J: TRBJ2-7; D: TRBD1; CDR3: CASSFYSSTGAYEQYF; DNA: TGTGCCAGCAGCTTCTATTCCTCGACAGGGGCCTACGAGCAGTACTTC
size: few; V: TRBV27; J: TRBJ2-2; D: TRBD1; CDR3: CASSFPLPGQGVGELFF; DNA: TGTGCCAGCAGTTTTCCCCTGCCGGGACAGGGCGTCGGGGAGCTGTTTTTT
size: many; V: TRBV7-9; J: TRBJ2-3; D: TRBD1; CDR3: CASSLRGSTGSTDTQYF; DNA: TGTGCCAGCAGCTTAAGGGGCTCGACAGGGAGCACAGATACGCAGTATTTT
size: NA; V: TRBV12-3/TRBV12-4; J: TRBJ2-3; D: TRBD2; CDR3: CASSQRTSGSTDTQYF; DNA: TGTGCCAGCAGCCAGAGGACTAGCGGTTCCACAGATACGCAGTATTTT
size: many; V: TRBV12-3/TRBV12-4; J: TRBJ2-1; D: NA; CDR3: CASSLADEQFF; DNA: TGTGCCAGCAGTTTAGCGGATGAGCAGTTCTTC
size: few; V: TRBV20-1; J: TRBJ1-6; D: TRBD1; CDR3: CSARVSAGGNSLLHF; DNA: TGCAGTGCTAGAGTTAGCGCAGGGGGCAATTCACTCCTCCACTTT
size: once; V: TRBV7-8; J: TRBJ2-1; D: NA; CDR3: CASSLGTLKGEQFF; DNA: TGTGCCAGCAGCCTCGGGACTCTAAAGGGTGAGCAGTTCTTC
size: few; V: TRBV15; J: TRBJ1-1; D: NA; CDR3: CATSGTQGVTEAFF; DNA: TGTGCCACCAGCGGAACCCAGGGCGTCACTGAAGCTTTCTTT
size: NA; V: TRBV4-2; J: TRBJ2-1; D: NA; CDR3: CASSPGHFHNEQFF; DNA: TGTGCCAGCAGCCCGGGACACTTCCACAATGAGCAGTTCTTC